This TCR beta chain is from a study of vaccination effects on CD4 cells after COVID-19. Whole-study context: It was a median of 72 days after the second dose that post-vaccine samples were obtained.

Sample share makes this clone medium-sized (0.01 to 0.1%). Its specificity is unknown. Using viral peptide pools, the ViraFEST assay grew out antigen-specific CD4+ T cells prior to sequencing. Cells that had been cultured for 9 to 10 days were the source of isolated CD4+ T cells. It was two doses of either the BNT162b2 or mRNA-1273 vaccine that participants received. Cultures of about 2 million PBMC per well contained approximately 10 IU/ml IL-2 plus 10 ug/ml peptides. Repertoires were generated with immunoSEQ multiplex PCR, while TCRdb's copy carries only in-frame clones and drops some. The sample includes 13,000 to 15,000 clones, around three quarters of them seen just once. This clonotype was obtained from a human donor who received a COVID-19 vaccine. The sample here was CD4+ T cells from PBMCs cultured with SARS-CoV-2 spike peptides, taken after COVID-19 vaccination.

CDR3 nucleotides: TGTGCCAGCTCACCAACCGGGACAGGGGGATATGGCTACACCTTC. It codes for CASSPTGTGGYGYTF. The V call is TRBV18, the J call TRBJ1-2; the match to TRBD1 covers 11 bases. The CDR3 runs 15 residues. The V and J ends lost 2 bases and 5 bases, in that order; junction bases with no gene match: 4. Germline lookup yields CDR1 KGHSH and CDR2 LQKENI.